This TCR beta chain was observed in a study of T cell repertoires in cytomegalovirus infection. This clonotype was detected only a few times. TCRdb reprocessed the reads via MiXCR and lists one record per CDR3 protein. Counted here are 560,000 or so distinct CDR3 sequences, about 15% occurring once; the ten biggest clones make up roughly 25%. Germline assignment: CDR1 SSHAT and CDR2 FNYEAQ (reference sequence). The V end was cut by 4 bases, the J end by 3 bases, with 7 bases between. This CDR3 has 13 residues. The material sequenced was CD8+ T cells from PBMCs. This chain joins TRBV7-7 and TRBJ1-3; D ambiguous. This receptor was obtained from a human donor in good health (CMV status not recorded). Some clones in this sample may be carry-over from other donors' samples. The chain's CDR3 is CASSSSFGNTIYF. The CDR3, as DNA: TGTGCCAGCAGCTCGAGTTTTGGAAACACCATATATTTT.